This T cell receptor beta chain was retrieved from a study of T-cell reconstitution after alpha-beta-depleted transplantation in children. This clonotype was observed at least ten times. Unique molecular identifiers were used in preparing the TCRbeta library. MiXCR, applied by TCRdb to the PCR reads, yields one record per CDR3 protein. The sample has about 24,000 distinct CDR3 sequences, under 13% seen once. Germline V gene sequence: CDR1 KGHSH, CDR2 LQKENI. V was clipped by 2 bases and J by 3 bases, with 22 bases between them. The CDR3 extends over 18 amino acids. The sequence derives from a human donor who donated a stem cell graft to a child with chronic granulomatous disease. The sample here was PBMCs from the stem cell graft donor, taken from the stem cell graft. This chain links TRBV18 with TRBJ2-5; D perhaps matches TRBD1 (5 bases). The CDR3 sequence: CASSPSVGGAKPKETQYF. The CDR3 bases are TGTGCCAGCTCACCATCCGTGGGTGGGGCGAAGCCAAAAGAGACCCAGTACTTC.